This section outlines one T cell receptor (beta chain) sequence together with its context. Its antigen is currently unknown. Using immunoSEQ multiplex PCR, the repertoire was profiled, and TCRdb retains in-frame clones only, with some absent. The data contain under 150,000 clones, roughly 88% of them seen just once; the ten biggest clones take up 6.5%. These data are taken from a study of T cell responses to AZD1222 COVID-19 vaccine. CDR1 is LGHDT, CDR2 YNNKEL, per germline (reference sequence). Germline trimming cut 4 bases from V and 6 bases from J; bases unmatched to any gene: 8. The CDR3 extends over 15 amino acids. Study findings and constraints: Clonal diversity may have been underestimated, and the donors were mostly white British, with more females than males.

This sample comprised peripheral blood, obtained 28 days after the second AZD1222 dose. The sequence derives from an adult who received the AZD1222 COVID-19 vaccine. The chain links TRBV3-1 (or the pseudogene TRBV3-2) to TRBJ2-2; 7 bases map to TRBD1. CDR3 nucleotides: TGTGCCAGCAGCCCCAGACAGGGCGTTTCCGGGGAGCTGTTTTTT. Protein: CASSPRQGVSGELFF.